This T cell receptor beta chain stems from a study of beta chain features in type 1 diabetes (dated by TCRdb to 2017 to 2018). With respect to the entire study: Patients and healthy donors did not differ in mean age, gender distribution, total cell number or subset yield. The study compared the TCRB repertoires of sorted circulating CD4+ T cell subsets in recently diagnosed type 1 diabetes patients with those in matched healthy donors. Regulatory and stem cell-like memory subsets were obtained from only 8 patients and about 8 healthy donors, while naive and central memory subsets were obtained from all 30 or so donors. A total of roughly 110 million sorted cells were examined across all samples, and the number of cells per subset was strongly correlated with RNA yield.

A single peripheral blood draw of approximately 120 mL on average was collected from each donor into heparinised tubes. A BD FACSAria II and a panel including CD45RO, CCR7, CD25, CD127, CD95 and CD27 were used to sort naive, central memory, regulatory and stem cell-like memory CD4+ T cells. All sorted populations exceeded 95% purity. PBMCs were isolated right away by Lymphoprep density gradient centrifugation and were stained directly, without culture. So that batch effects would be minimized, each experiment stained and sorted samples in pairs, pairing one healthy donor with one patient. Taken from the germline V gene, the CDR1 and CDR2 loops are SGHTA and FQGNSA. V and J are truncated by 2 bases and 6 bases respectively, leaving an intervening sequence of 8 bases. The CDR3 sequence holds 13 residues, the cysteine and phenylalanine included. Only CDR3 DNA is held: 39 bases, read in frame from base 1.

The High Capacity cDNA Reverse Transcription Kit was used to reverse transcribe all of the isolated RNA, meaning that expressed TCRB transcripts were what got sequenced. Deep immunoSEQ sequencing was performed on naive, central memory and regulatory T cell samples, with an average of approximately 4 million total reads per sample. After sorted cells were lysed in RLT buffer, RNA was extracted with DNase-treated RNeasy Micro or Mini kits, with the choice depending on cell number. Each cell subset was processed separately to prevent cross-contamination, with patient and healthy donor samples processed together. Using the immunoSEQ multiplex PCR, TCRB sequences were amplified from cDNA into 87-bp fragments spanning the CDR3 region. Amplicons were sequenced on the Illumina HiSeq platform. In the authors' own workflow: Synthetic template baselines were used to correct PCR bias computationally, reads within Hamming distance 2 were collapsed together, and singletons that could not be merged were discarded. Reads were aligned to IMGT to assign V, D and J genes, CDR3 length, and insertions or deletions at six rearrangement sites. Within each subset, clonotype counts were normalized to sorted cell number, and only after that were true diversity and Gini coefficients computed with the tcR R package. The overlap coefficient, calculated on TCRB nucleotide sequences, was used to measure repertoire sharing. Out-of-frame TCRB sequences from naive cells were analyzed as a proxy for the pre-selection repertoire. The source is immuneACCESS, and TCRdb retained only in-frame sequences with V and J called. Part of the clones is not carried over; for the studies checked, unresolved V genes explain less than half of this, and the remainder is unexplained. That table furnishes V, J and clone size, whereas the DNA furnished D and trimming. Here the sample has a few hundred thousand clones; about 15% occur a single time. Under 0.02% of the sample is held by the ten biggest clonotypes.

In the case of this clone: There is no known antigen for this receptor. Base qualities are not recorded, but no much larger clone differs from it by a single base.

Study-level results and caveats: Naive, central memory and regulatory TCRB repertoires appeared to be more similar among patients than among healthy donors. Because the HLA sub-analyses included only small numbers of individuals, any influence of HLA type on TCRB rearrangement was left unresolved. Patients with type 1 diabetes made fewer insertions and deleted more nucleotides at VDJ recombination sites, implying thymic rearrangement abnormalities. Sequencing cDNA rather than genomic DNA could over-represent highly expressing activated cells, although activation and CD3 levels did not differ between groups. Shorter templates might be favored by PCR, yet because patient and control samples were amplified and corrected together, any such skew would affect both groups equally. Type 1 diabetes patients showed a moderate but significant shortening of TCRB CDR3 length in all four CD4+ subsets.

The sequencing input was naive CD4+ T cells from blood. This specimen's cell subset or site label, interpreted: true naive CD4+ T cells. The sequence joins TRBV7-2 to TRBJ2-1, with an unclear D gene assignment. The receptor's source is a young woman in good health. The nucleotide sequence reads as follows: TGTGCCAGCAGCTTAAGCTCCGTCAATGAGCAGTTCTTC. This gives the protein CASSLSSVNEQFF.